This T cell receptor (beta chain) was recovered during a study of Ad26.COV2.S vaccination and SARS-CoV-2 variants. Regarding the study as a whole: Vaccine recipients showed a spike-specific TCR breadth that was higher than in placebo recipients. Reports say spike-specific CD8+ and CD4+ T cell responses covered substantial breadth after vaccination.

Comment on this clone: Its specificity is unknown.

Repertoires were generated with immunoSEQ multiplex PCR, while TCRdb's copy carries only in-frame clones and drops some. The profile shows 300,000 to 400,000 clones, 85% to 90% of them singletons. Described treatment: around 19 received Ad26.COV2.S at low or high dose, single or two shots; 5 received placebo; per-sample allocation not given. The investigators took samples on day 63 after the first vaccine or placebo injection. In Boston, an adult donor aged 18-55 years took part. The study used a vaccine consisting of an Ad26 vector that expressed Wuhan-strain SARS-CoV-2 spike. The CDR3 consists of 15 residues. CDR1 is SGHTA, CDR2 FQGTGA, per germline. The ends were cut back, 5 bases at V and 5 bases at J, with 15 bases in the middle.

This clonotype was obtained from a person aged 18-65 years who received the Ad26.COV2.S COVID-19 vaccine or a placebo. The sample was peripheral blood, taken in a trial of Ad26.COV2.S vaccine versus placebo. This sequence joins TRBV7-3 and TRBJ2-2, with D perhaps matching TRBD1 or TRBD2 (5 bases each). The CDR3 DNA is TGTGCCAGCAGCCTAAGGGGACCCGTGACCGGGGAGCTGTTTTTT. The encoded protein is CASSLRGPVTGELFF. Complete variable domain (other parts from reference TRBV7-3 and TRBJ2-2): GAGVSQTPSNKVTEKGKYVELRCDPISGHTALYWYRQSLGQGPEFLIYFQGTGAADDSGLPNDRFFAVRPEGSVSTLKIQRTERGDSAVYLCASSLRGPVTGELFFGEGSRLTVL.